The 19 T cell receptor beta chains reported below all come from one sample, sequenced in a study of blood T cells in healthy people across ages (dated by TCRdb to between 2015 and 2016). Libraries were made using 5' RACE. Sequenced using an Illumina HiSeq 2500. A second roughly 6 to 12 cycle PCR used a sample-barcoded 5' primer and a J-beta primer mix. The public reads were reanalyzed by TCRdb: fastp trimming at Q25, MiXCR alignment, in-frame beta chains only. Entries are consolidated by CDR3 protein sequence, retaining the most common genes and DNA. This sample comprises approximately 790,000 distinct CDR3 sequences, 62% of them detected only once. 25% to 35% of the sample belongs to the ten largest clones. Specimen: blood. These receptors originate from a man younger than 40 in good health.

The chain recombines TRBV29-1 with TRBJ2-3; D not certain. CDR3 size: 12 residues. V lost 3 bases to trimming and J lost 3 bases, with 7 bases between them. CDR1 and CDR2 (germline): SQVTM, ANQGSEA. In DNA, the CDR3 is TGCAGCGTTGAGGGCCAAACAGATACGCAGTATTTT. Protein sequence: CSVEGQTDTQYF.

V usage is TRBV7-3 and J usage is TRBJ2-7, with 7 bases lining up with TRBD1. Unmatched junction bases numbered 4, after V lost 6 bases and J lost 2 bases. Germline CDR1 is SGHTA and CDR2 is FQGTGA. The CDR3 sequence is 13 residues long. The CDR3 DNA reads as TGTGCCAGCAGTCGGGACAGCACCTACGAGCAGTACTTC. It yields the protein CASSRDSTYEQYF.

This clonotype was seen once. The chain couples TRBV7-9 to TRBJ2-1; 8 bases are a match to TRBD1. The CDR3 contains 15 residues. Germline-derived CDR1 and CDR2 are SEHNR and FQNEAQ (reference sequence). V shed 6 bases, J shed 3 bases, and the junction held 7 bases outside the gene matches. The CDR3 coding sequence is TGTGCCAGCAGGCCCGGGACAGGTCACTACAATGAGCAGTTCTTC. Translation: CASRPGTGHYNEQFF.

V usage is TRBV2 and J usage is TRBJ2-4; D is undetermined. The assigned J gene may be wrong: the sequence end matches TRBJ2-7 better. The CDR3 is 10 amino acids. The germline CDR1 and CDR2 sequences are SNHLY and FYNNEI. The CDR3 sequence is CASIAYEQYF. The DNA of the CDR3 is TGTGCCAGCATAGCCTACGAGCAGTACTTC.

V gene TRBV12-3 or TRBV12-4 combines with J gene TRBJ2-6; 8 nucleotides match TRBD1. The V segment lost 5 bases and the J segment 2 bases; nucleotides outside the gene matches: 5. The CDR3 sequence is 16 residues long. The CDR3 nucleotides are TGTGCCAGCAGTATCAGGGGGCGCGCTGGGGCCAACGTCCTGACTTTC. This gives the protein CASSIRGRAGANVLTF.

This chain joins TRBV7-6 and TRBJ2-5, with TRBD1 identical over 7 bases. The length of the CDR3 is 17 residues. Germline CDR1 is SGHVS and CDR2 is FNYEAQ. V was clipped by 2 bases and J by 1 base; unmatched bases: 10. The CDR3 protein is CASSLRPHPGGQETQYF. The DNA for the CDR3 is TGTGCCAGCAGCTTAAGGCCCCACCCAGGGGGCCAAGAGACCCAGTACTTC.

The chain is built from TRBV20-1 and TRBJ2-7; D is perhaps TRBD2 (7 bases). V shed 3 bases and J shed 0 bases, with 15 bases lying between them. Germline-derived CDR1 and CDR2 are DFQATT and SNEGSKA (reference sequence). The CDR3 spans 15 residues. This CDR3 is CSARGEGGASYEQYF. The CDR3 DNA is TGCAGTGCTAGGGGAGAAGGGGGGGCCTCCTACGAGCAGTACTTC.

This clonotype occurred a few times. CDR3 sequence: CASSSSLYEQYF. The CDR3 DNA is TGTGCCAGCAGCTCTTCCCTCTACGAGCAGTACTTC. This chain joins TRBV5-6 and TRBJ2-7; unclear D gene. Germline V lookup: CDR1 SGHDT, CDR2 YYEEEE. V lost 3 bases and J 3 bases, leaving 7 bases between the germline ends. The CDR3 has 12 residues.

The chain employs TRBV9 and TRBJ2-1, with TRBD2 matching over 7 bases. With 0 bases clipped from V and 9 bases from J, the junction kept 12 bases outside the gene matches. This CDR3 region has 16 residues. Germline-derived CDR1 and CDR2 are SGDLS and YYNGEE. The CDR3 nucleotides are TGTGCCAGCAGCGTAGCTCTGGCTAGCGGACGGGGTGAGCAGTTCTTC. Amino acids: CASSVALASGRGEQFF.

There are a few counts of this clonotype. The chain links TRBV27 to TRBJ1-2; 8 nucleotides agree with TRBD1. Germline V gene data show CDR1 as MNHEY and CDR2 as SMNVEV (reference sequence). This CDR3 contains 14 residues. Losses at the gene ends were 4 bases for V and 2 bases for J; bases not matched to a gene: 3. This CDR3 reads CASSSTGGNYGYTF. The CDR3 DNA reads TGTGCCAGCAGTTCAACAGGGGGGAACTATGGCTACACCTTC.

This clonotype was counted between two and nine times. The CDR3 nucleotides read TGTGCCAGCAGCTTAGTTTGGGGGTCAAGCTCCTACAATGAGCAGTTCTTC. It yields the protein CASSLVWGSSSYNEQFF. V gene TRBV7-9 combines with J gene TRBJ2-1; D is tentatively TRBD1 or TRBD2 (5 bases each). The V and J ends lost 1 base and 0 bases respectively, with 13 bases between them. The length of the CDR3 is 17 residues. Germline V lookup: CDR1 SEHNR, CDR2 FQNEAQ (reference sequence).

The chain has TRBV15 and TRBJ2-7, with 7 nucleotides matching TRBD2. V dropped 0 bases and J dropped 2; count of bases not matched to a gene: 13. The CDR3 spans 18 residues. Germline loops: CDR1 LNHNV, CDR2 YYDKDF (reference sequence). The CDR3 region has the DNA TGTGCCACCAGCAGAGAGGGCCTGTCCAGCGGGGCGACCTACGAGCAGTACTTC. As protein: CATSREGLSSGATYEQYF.

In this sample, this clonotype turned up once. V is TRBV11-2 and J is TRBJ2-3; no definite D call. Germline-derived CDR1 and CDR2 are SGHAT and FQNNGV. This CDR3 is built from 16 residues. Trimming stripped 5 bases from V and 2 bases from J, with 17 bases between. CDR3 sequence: CASSEDPLEITDTQYF. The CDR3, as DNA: TGTGCCAGCAGCGAAGACCCCCTAGAGATCACAGATACGCAGTATTTT.

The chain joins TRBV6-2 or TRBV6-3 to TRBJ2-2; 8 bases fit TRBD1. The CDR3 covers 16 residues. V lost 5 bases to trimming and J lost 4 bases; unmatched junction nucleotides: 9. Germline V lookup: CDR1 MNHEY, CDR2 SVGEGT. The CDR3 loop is CASSERTGFATGELFF. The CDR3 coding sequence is TGTGCCAGCAGTGAGCGGACAGGGTTTGCCACCGGGGAGCTGTTTTTT.

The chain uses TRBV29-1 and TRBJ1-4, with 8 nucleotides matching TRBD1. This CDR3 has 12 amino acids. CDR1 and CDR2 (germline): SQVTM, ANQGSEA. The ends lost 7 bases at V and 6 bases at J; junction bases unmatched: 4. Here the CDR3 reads CSGQGRDEKLFF. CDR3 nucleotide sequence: TGCAGCGGACAGGGGAGAGATGAAAAACTGTTTTTT.

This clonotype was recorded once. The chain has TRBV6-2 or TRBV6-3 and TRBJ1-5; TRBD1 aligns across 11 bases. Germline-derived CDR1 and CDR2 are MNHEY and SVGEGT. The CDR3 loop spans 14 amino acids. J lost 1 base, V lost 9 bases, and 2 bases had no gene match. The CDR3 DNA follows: TGTGCCAGGGACAGGGGGCAAAGCAATCAGCCCCAGCATTTT. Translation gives CARDRGQSNQPQHF.

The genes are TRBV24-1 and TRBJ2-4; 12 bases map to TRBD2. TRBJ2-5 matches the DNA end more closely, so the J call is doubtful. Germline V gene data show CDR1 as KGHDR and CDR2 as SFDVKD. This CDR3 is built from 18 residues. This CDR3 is CATSDSRGLAGWGETQYF. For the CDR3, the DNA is TGTGCCACCAGTGATTCACGGGGACTAGCGGGCTGGGGAGAGACCCAGTACTTC.

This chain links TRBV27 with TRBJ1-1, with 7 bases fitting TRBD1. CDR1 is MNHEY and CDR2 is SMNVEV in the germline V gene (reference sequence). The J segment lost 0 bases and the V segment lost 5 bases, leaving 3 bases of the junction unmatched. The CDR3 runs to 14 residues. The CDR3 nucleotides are TGTGCCAGCAGTACGGGACAGATGAACACTGAAGCTTTCTTT. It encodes CASSTGQMNTEAFF.

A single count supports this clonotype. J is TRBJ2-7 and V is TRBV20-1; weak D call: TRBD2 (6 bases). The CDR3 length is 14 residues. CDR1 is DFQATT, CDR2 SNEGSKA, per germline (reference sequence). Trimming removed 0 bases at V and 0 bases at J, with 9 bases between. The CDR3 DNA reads TGCAGTGCTAGAGATCCGGGGGTCTCCTACGAGCAGTACTTC. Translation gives CSARDPGVSYEQYF.